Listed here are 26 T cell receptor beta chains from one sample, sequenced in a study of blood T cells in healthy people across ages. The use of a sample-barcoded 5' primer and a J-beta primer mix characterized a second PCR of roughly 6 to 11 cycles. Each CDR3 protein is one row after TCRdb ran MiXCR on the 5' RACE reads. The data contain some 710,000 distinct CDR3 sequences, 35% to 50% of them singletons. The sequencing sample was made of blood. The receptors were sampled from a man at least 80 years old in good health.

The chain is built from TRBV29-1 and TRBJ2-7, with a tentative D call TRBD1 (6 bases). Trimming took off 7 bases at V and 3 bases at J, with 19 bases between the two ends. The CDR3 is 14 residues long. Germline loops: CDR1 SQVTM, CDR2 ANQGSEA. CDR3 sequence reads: CSAVGGEGVYEQYF. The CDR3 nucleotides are TGCAGCGCCGTCGGAGGAGAGGGGGTCTACGAGCAGTACTTC.

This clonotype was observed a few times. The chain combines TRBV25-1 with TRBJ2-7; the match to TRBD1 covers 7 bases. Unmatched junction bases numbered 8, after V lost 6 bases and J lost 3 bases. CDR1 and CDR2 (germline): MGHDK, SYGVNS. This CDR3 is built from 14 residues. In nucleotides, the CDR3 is TGTGCCAGCAGCGTACTTACAGGGGACTACGAGCAGTACTTC. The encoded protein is CASSVLTGDYEQYF.

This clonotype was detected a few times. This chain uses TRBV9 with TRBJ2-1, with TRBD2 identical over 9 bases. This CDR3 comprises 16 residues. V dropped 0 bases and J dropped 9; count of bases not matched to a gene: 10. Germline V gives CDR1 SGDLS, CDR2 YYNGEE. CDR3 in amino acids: CASSVGSSGTRSEQFF. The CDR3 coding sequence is TGTGCCAGCAGCGTAGGGTCTAGCGGGACGAGGAGTGAGCAGTTCTTC. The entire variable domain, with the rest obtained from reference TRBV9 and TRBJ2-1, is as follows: DSGVTQTPKHLITATGQRVTLRCSPRSGDLSVYWYQQSLDQGLQFLIQYYNGEERAKGNILERFSAQQFPDLHSELNLSSLELGDSALYFCASSVGSSGTRSEQFFGPGTRLTVL.

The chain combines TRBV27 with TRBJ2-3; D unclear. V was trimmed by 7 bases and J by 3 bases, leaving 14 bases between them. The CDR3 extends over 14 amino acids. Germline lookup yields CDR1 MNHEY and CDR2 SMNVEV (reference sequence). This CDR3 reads CASKRLVTTDTQYF. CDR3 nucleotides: TGTGCCAGCAAGCGTCTGGTCACGACAGATACGCAGTATTTT.

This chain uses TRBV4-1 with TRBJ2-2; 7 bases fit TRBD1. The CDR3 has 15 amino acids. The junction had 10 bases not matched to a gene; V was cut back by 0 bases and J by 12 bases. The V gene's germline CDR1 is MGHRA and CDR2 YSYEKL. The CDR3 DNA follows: TGCGCCAGCAGCCAAGATTCGGTCGACAGGGTTAAGCTGTTTTTT. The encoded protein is CASSQDSVDRVKLFF.

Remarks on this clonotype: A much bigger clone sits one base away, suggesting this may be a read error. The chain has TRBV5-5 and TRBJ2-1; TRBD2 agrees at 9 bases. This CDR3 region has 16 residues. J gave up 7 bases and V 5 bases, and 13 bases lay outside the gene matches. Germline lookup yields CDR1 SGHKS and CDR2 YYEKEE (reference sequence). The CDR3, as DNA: TGTGCCAGCAGAGGAAGAGCGGGAGGAACGGGTAATGAGCAGTTCTTC. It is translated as CASRGRAGGTGNEQFF.

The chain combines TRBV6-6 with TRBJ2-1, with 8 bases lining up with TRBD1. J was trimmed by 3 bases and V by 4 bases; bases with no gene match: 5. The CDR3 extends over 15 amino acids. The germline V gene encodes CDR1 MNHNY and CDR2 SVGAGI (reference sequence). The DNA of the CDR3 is TGTGCCAGCAGTTTAGGGACAGGAGACTACAATGAGCAGTTCTTC. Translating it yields CASSLGTGDYNEQFF.

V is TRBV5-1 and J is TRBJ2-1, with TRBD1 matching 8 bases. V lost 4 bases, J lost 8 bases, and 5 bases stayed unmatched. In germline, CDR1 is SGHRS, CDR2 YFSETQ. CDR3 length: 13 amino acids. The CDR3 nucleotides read TGCGCCAGCAGCGGGACAGGCTCGGATGAGCAGTTCTTC. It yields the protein CASSGTGSDEQFF.

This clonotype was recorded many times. DNA for the CDR3: TGCAGCGTTGAACCGGACAGGGGAGTAGGAGAGCAGTACTTC. It yields the protein CSVEPDRGVGEQYF. The chain couples TRBV29-1 to TRBJ2-7; 9 bases align to TRBD1. The junction had 9 bases not matched to a gene; V was cut back by 2 bases and J by 7 bases. Germline CDR1 and CDR2: SQVTM and ANQGSEA. The CDR3 spans 14 residues.

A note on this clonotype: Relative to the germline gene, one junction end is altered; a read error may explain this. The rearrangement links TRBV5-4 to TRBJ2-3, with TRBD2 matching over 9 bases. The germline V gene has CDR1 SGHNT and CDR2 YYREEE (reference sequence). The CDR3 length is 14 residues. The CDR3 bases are TGTGCCAGCAGCGCAGGGACTAGCAAAGATACGCAGTATTTT. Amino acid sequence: CASSAGTSKDTQYF.

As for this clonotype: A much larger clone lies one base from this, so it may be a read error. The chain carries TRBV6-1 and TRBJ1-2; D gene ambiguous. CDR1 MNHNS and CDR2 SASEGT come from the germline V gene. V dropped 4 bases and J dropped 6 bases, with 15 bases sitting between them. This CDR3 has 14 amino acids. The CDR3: CASSGTIGVNGYTF. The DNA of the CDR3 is TGTGCCAGCAGTGGAACGATAGGTGTTAATGGCTACACCTTC.

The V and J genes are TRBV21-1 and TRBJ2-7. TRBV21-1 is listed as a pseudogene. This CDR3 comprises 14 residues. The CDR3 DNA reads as TGTGCCAGCAGCAAAGCGCCTCGACCCTACGAGCAGTACTTC. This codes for CASSKAPRPYEQYF.

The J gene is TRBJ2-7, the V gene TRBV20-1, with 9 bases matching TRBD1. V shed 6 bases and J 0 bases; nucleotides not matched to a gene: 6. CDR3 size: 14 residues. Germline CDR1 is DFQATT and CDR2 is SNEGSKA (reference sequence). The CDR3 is CSALRDRDSYEQYF. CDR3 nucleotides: TGCAGTGCGCTCCGGGACAGGGACTCCTACGAGCAGTACTTC.

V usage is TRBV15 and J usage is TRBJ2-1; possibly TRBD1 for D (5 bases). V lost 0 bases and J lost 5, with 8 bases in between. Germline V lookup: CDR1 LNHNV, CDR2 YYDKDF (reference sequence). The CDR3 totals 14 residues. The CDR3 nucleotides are TGTGCCACCAGCAGAGATCAAGGGGACAATGAGCAGTTCTTC. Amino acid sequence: CATSRDQGDNEQFF.

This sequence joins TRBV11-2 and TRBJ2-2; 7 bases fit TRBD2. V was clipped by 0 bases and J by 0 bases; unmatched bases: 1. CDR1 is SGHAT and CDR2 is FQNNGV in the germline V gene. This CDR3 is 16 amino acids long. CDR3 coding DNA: TGTGCCAGCAGCTTAGATCTAGCGGCGAACACCGGGGAGCTGTTTTTT. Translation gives CASSLDLAANTGELFF.

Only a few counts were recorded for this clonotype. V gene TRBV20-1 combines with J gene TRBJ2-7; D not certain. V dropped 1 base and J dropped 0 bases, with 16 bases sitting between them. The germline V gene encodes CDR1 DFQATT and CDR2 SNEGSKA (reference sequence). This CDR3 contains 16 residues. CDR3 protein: CSARGRRLQSSYEQYF. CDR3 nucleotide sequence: TGCAGTGCTAGAGGGCGGAGACTTCAGAGCTCCTACGAGCAGTACTTC.

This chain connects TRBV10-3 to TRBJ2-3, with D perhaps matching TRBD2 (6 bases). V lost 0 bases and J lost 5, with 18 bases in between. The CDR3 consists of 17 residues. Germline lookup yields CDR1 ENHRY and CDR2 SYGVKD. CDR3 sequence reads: CAISESSSGGGRDTQYF. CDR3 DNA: TGTGCCATCAGTGAGTCGAGTAGCGGAGGAGGGAGAGATACGCAGTATTTT.

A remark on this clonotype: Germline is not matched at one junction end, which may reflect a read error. The CDR3 loop is CASSLVGSSADAQYF. CDR3 DNA sequence: TGTGCCAGCAGTTTAGTAGGGTCCAGCGCAGATGCGCAGTATTTT. The chain combines TRBV12-3 or TRBV12-4 with TRBJ2-3; the D is unclear. CDR3 length: 15 amino acids.

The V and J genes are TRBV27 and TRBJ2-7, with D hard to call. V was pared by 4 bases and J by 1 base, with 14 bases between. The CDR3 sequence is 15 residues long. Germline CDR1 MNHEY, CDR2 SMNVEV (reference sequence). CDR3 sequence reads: CASSCAGSGSYEQYF. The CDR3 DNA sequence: TGTGCCAGCAGTTGTGCAGGAAGTGGGTCCTACGAGCAGTACTTC.

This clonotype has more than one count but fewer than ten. For the CDR3, the DNA is TGTGCCACCAGGGCGACAGGGGGCTGCGAGCAGTACTTC. It codes for CATRATGGCEQYF. The chain has TRBV24-1 and TRBJ2-7, with 10 bases aligning to TRBD1. Germline assignment: CDR1 KGHDR and CDR2 SFDVKD. V lost 7 bases and J lost 6; bases outside the gene matches: 5. The CDR3 runs 13 residues.

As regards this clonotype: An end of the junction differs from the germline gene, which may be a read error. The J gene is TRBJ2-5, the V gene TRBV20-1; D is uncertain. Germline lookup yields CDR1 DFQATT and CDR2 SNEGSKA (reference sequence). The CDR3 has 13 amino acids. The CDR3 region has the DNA TGCAGTGCAGGCGTGATTCTTGGAGAGCCCCAGTACTTC. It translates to CSAGVILGEPQYF.

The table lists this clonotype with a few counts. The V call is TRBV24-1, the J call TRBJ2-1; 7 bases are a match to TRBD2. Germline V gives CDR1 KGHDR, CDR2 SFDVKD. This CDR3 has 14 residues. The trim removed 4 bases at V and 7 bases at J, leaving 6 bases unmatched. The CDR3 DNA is TGTGCCACCAGTGAGAGCGGGGTTCAGAATGAGCAGTTCTTC. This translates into CATSESGVQNEQFF.

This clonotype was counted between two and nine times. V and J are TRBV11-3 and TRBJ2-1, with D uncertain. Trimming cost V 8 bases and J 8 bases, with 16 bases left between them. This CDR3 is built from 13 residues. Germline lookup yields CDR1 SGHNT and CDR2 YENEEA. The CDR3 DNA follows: TGTGCCAGCGCTGACTCAATCCTCCATGAGCAGTTCTTC. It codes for CASADSILHEQFF.

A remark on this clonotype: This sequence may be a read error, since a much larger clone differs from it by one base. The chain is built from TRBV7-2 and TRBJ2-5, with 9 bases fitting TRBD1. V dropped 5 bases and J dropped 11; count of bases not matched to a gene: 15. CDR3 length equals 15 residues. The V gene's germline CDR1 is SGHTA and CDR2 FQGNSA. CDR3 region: CASSAQGANYNEQYF. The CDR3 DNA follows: TGTGCCAGCAGCGCACAGGGGGCGAACTACAATGAGCAGTACTTC.

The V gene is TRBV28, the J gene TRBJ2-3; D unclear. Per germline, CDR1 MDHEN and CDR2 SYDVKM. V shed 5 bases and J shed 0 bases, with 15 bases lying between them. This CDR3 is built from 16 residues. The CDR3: CASSPYRQDSTDTQYF. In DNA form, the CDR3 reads TGTGCCAGCAGTCCCTACCGGCAGGATAGCACAGATACGCAGTATTTT.

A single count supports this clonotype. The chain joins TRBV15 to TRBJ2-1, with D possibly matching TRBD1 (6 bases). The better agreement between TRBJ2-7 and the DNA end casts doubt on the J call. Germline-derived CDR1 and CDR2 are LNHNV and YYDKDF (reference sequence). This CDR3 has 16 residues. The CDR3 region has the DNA TGTGCCACCAGCAGAGTTATGGGGGCTACATACAATGAGCAGTACTTC. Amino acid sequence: CATSRVMGATYNEQYF.